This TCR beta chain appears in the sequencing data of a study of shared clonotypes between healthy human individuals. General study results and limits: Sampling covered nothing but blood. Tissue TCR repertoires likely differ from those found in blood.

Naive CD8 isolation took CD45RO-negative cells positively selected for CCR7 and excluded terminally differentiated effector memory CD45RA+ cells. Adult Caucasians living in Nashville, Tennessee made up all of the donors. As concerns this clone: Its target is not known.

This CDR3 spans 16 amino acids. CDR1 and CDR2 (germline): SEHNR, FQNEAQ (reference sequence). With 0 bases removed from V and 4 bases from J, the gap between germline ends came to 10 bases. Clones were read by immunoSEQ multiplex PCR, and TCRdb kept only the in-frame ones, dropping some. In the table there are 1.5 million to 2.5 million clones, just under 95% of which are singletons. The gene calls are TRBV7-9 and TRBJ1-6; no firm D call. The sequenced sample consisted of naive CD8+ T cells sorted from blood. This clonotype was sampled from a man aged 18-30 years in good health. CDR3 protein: CASSLASQLYNSPLHF. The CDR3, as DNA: TGTGCCAGCAGCTTAGCGTCGCAGCTTTATAATTCACCCCTCCACTTT.